This T cell receptor beta chain was identified during a study of CD8+CD57+ T cells in acquired aplastic anemia (dated by TCRdb to about 2018). Broadly, across the study: Extracted DNA from sorted CD4+ and CD8+ cells averaged about 3 ug, ranging from roughly 0.17 to 30 ug. CD8+CD57+ expansion was defined as frequency above the mean frequency observed in healthy subjects. Overall results and qualifications from the work: Patients and healthy controls showed no significant difference in CD8+ Simpson's diversity (P=0.060). Around 30 CD8+ CDR3 sequences were found in both patients and controls but appeared to be highly expressed in patients and within the immunodominant clones of the patients.

TCR beta VDJ combination and CDR3 sequence profiling used genomic DNA as the template. An Illumina HiSeq 2000 was used for TCR repertoire sequencing. The source study handled its data this way. TRBV/TRBJ rearrangement plots, CDR3 size and DJ length profiles, and Simpson's diversity index were used to assess repertoires. The immunodominant clone was defined as the most abundant DNA sequence in deep sequencing data. CDR3 amino acid sequences were checked for sharing across subjects and were also compared against the VDJdb database and published repertoires. TCRdb reanalyzed the raw reads on its own, using fastp at Q25 for trimming and MiXCR for clone calling, and kept in-frame beta chains. Each entry merges the rows of one CDR3 protein and shows their most common DNA and genes. The V and J calls and clone size are TCRdb's, not the authors'. This sample holds 150,000 to 200,000 distinct CDR3 sequences; around 52% were observed only once. Roughly 30% of the sample lies in the top ten.

Expansion of CD8+CD57+ cells had been shown by flow cytometry in the patients chosen for sequencing. Every patient had a diagnosis of severe acquired aplastic anemia based on International Study of Aplastic Anemia and Agranulocytosis and Camitta criteria. Patients had received no therapy at the time of blood sampling. TCR repertoires of sorted CD4+ and CD8+ blood T cells from severe aplastic anemia patients and healthy subjects were deep-sequenced in the study. In the USA, patient enrollment took place under clinicaltrials.gov protocols 00001620, 01623167, 00001397, 00071045, 00081523 and 00961064. Ficoll-Paque density gradient centrifugation was used to isolate peripheral blood mononuclear cells. Before DNA extraction, CD4+ and CD8+ T cells were sorted with FACS or magnetic beads. Comment on this clonotype: Its antigen specificity is not known. No much larger clonotype is one base removed from it; base qualities were not supplied.

Reading from cysteine to phenylalanine, the CDR3 counts 13 amino acids. Just the 39-base CDR3 DNA is kept, in frame starting at base 1. A distance of 9 bases separates the germline ends of V and J, which lose 4 bases and 7 bases respectively. CDR1 is given as SGDLS and CDR2 as YYNGEE, both from the germline V gene. The source material was sorted CD4+, CD8+, or CD8+CD57+ T cells (not recorded which) from PBMCs. The chain uses TRBV9 and TRBJ1-6; the D gene identity is not certain. The sequence was obtained from a human donor with aplastic anemia. The CDR3 sequence is CASSPEINSPLHF. The DNA sequence follows: TGTGCCAGCAGCCCGGAAATCAATTCACCCCTCCACTTT.